A selection of T cell receptor beta chains follows, all from one sample in a study of early T cells in non-severe SARS-CoV-2 infection. TCRdb fed the 5' RACE reads into MiXCR, producing one record per CDR3 protein. This table holds about 57,000 distinct CDR3 sequences, approximately 12% found once. Sequenced input: whole blood. These receptors came from an adult who was a healthcare worker with PCR-confirmed SARS-CoV-2 infection or an uninfected control (not recorded which). CDR3s include the opening cysteine and the closing phenylalanine or tryptophan. Fields, in order: D gene, V gene, clone size, J gene, CDR3 DNA, CDR3 protein. D genes are given only for firm matches. Not every row has a clone size; where given, it reads once, few, many or a size class.

NA,TRBV5-1,NA,TRBJ2-7,TGCGCCAGCAGCCGGGACAACTCCTACGAGCAGTACTTC,CASSRDNSYEQYF
TRBD2,TRBV5-4,many,TRBJ2-7,TGTGCCAGCGGGCGGGGGAGTTACGAGCAGTACTTC,CASGRGSYEQYF
TRBD2,TRBV7-2,few,TRBJ2-1,TGTGCCAGCAGCTCCGGGGGGGCGCTTTACAATGAGCAGTTCTTC,CASSSGGALYNEQFF
TRBD2,TRBV11-2,many,TRBJ2-7,TGTGCCAGCAGCCCTCCTAGCGGGGCGAGGGAGCAGTACTTC,CASSPPSGAREQYF
NA,TRBV5-6,many,TRBJ2-3,TGTGCCAGCAGCTTCGACTTAGATACGCAGTATTTT,CASSFDLDTQYF
TRBD1,TRBV15,medium-sized,TRBJ2-7,TGTGCCACCAGCAGCGAATCCAGGGGGCTCTACGAGCAGTACTTC,CATSSESRGLYEQYF
TRBD2,TRBV4-2,many,TRBJ2-2,TGTGCCAGCAGCTCTAGCGGGGGAACCGGGGAGCTGTTTTTT,CASSSSGGTGELFF
TRBD1,TRBV15,many,TRBJ1-1,TGTGCCACCAGCCCGAGGGACAGCTACACTGAAGCTTTCTTT,CATSPRDSYTEAFF
NA,TRBV18,many,TRBJ1-1,TGTGCCAGCTCACCTATGGGAGGGTTGAACACTGAAGCTTTCTTT,CASSPMGGLNTEAFF
NA,TRBV12-3/TRBV12-4,few,TRBJ1-6,TGTGCCAGCACCAAGGGGGTTTCCTATAATTCACCCCTCCACTTT,CASTKGVSYNSPLHF
TRBD1,TRBV14,NA,TRBJ1-6,TGTGCCAGCAGCCAATACCGGGACAGGGGTAATTCACCCCTCCACTTT,CASSQYRDRGNSPLHF
NA,TRBV5-4,NA,TRBJ2-1,TGTGCCAGCAGCTTGGTGGGGATCAATGAGCAGTTCTTC,CASSLVGINEQFF
NA,TRBV7-8,many,TRBJ2-2,TGTGCCAGCAGCCTCGCGGGGACAGCTTCCACCGGGGAGCTGTTTTTT,CASSLAGTASTGELFF
TRBD2,TRBV19,NA,TRBJ2-3,TGTGCCAGTGCTCCCCGGTCCGGGACTAGCCCAGATACGCAGTATTTT,CASAPRSGTSPDTQYF
NA,TRBV6-2/TRBV6-3,many,TRBJ2-7,TGTGCCAGCAGTTTGTGGGGGGACTCCTACGAGCAGTACTTC,CASSLWGDSYEQYF